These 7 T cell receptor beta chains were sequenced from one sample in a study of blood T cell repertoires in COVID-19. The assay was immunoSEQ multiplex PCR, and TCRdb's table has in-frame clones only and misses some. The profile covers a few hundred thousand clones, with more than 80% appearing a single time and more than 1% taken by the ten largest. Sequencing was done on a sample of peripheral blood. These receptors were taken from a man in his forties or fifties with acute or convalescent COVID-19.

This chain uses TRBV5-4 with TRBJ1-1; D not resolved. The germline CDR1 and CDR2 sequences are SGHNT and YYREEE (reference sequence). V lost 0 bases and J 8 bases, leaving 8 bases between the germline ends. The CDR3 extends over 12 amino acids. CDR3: CASSLDSDEAFF. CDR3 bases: TGTGCCAGCAGCTTGGACAGTGACGAAGCTTTCTTT.

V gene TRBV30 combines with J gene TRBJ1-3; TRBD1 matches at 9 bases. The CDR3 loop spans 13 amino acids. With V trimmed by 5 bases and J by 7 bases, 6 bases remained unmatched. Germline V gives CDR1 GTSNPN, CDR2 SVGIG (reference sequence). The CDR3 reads CAWWGQGRNTIYF. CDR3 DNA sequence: TGTGCCTGGTGGGGACAGGGTAGGAACACCATATATTTT.

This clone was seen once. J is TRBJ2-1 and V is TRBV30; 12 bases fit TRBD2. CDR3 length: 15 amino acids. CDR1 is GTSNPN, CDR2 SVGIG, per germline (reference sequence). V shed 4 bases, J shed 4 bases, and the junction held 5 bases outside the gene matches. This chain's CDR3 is CAWNPGTSGYNEQFF. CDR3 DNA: TGTGCCTGGAATCCCGGGACTAGCGGGTACAATGAGCAGTTCTTC.

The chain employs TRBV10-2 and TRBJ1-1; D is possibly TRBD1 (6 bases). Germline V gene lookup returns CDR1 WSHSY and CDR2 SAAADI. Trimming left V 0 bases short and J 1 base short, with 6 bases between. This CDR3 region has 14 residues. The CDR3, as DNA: TGCGCCAGCAGTGAGTCGACAGGGAACACTGAAGCTTTCTTT. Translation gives CASSESTGNTEAFF.

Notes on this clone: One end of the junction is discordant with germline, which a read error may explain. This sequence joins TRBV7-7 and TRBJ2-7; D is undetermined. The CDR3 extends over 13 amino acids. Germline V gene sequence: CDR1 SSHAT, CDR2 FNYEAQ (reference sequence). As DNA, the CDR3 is TGTGCTAGCAGCTTAGAGCCGGGCTACGAGCAGTACTTC. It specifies CASSLEPGYEQYF.

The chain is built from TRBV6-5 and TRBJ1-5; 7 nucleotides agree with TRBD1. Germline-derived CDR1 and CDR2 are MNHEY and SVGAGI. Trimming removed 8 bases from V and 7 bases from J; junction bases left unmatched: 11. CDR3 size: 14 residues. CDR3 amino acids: CASAPTGLDQPQHF. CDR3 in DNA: TGTGCCAGCGCCCCGACAGGGCTTGACCAGCCCCAGCATTTT.

Here the CDR3 DNA reads TGCGCCAGCACCAAAAACGGGGGAGCTAACTATGGCTACACCTTC. Amino acid sequence: CASTKNGGANYGYTF. V gene TRBV5-1 combines with J gene TRBJ1-2; tentatively, D is TRBD1 (5 bases). V lost 6 bases to trimming and J lost 0 bases, with 15 bases between them. Germline values: CDR1 SGHRS, CDR2 YFSETQ. This CDR3 is built from 15 residues.